The TCR beta chain under discussion was sequenced for a study of T cell repertoires in cytomegalovirus infection. Study context: The public TCR beta signatures pointed to both CMV infection and matching HLA type.

V was shortened by 0 bases and J by 0 bases, with 6 bases between the two germline ends. Looked up from germline, CDR1 is SGHRS and CDR2 is YFSETQ. The CDR3 is 15 amino acids. As to this clonotype: Its antigen is not known.

Using its own MiXCR run on the reads, TCRdb lists one record per CDR3 protein. The repertoire holds 140,000 to 150,000 distinct CDR3 sequences, with more than 25% as singletons. This clonotype originated in a human donor in good health (CMV status not recorded). Some clones in this sample may be carry-over from other donors' samples. The chain employs TRBV5-1 and TRBJ2-2; D is uncertain. The material sequenced was CD8+ T cells from cultured PBMCs, taken from culture after CMV antigen stimulation. The CDR3: CASSLEATNTGELFF. In nucleotides, the CDR3 is TGCGCCAGCAGCTTGGAAGCTACGAACACCGGGGAGCTGTTTTTT.